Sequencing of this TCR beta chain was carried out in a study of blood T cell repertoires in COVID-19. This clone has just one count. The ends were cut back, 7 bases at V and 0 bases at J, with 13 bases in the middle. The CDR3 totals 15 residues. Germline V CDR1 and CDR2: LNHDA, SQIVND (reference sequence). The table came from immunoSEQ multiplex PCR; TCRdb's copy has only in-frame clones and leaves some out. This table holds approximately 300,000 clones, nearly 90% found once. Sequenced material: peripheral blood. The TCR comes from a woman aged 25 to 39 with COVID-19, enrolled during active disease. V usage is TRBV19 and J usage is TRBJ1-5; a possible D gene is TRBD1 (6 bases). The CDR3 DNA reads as TGTGCCAGTAAATCCGGGACACGTAGCAATCAGCCCCAGCATTTT. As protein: CASKSGTRSNQPQHF.